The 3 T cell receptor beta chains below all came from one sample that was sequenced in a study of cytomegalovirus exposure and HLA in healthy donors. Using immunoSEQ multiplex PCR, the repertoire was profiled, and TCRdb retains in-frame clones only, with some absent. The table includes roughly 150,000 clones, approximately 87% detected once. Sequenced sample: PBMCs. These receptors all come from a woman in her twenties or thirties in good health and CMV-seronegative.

The CDR3 coding sequence is TGCAGCGTTGAAGAGGAACGGAGCGAGCAGTTCTTC. As protein: CSVEEERSEQFF. The rearrangement joins TRBV29-1 to TRBJ2-1; D remains unclear. Per the germline V gene, CDR1 is SQVTM and CDR2 is ANQGSEA. The CDR3 contains 12 residues. V was shortened by 0 bases and J by 10 bases, with 10 bases between the two germline ends.

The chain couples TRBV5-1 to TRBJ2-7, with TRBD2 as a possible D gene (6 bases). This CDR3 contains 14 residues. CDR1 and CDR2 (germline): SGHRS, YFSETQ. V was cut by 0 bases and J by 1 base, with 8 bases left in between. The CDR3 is CASSLDAGSYEQYF. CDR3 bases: TGCGCCAGCAGCTTGGATGCGGGATCCTACGAGCAGTACTTC.

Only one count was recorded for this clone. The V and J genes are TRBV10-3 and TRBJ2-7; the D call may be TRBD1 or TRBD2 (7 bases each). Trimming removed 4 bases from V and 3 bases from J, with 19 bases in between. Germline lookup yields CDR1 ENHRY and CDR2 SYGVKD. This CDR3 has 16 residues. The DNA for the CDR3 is TGTGCCATCAGTGGAGGGGGCCCGGGCGGGGGCTACGAGCAGTACTTC. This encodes CAISGGGPGGGYEQYF.